A single T cell receptor beta chain is shown here with its context. Its antigen is currently unknown. This entry is derived from a study of shared clonotypes between healthy human individuals. General study results and limits: Some naive CD4 clonotypes, 4% to 6%, turned up in common across a few donors.

Sequenced by immunoSEQ multiplex PCR; TCRdb stores in-frame clones only, minus some. The table shows over a million clones, with about three quarters occurring only once. This CDR3 comprises 12 residues. The V and J ends lost 2 bases and 2 bases respectively, with 4 bases between them. CDR1 and CDR2 (germline): SNHLY, FYNNEI. The source material was memory CD4+ T cells sorted from blood. Subset denoted: CD45RA-negative fraction. The rearrangement links TRBV2 to TRBJ2-7; unclear D gene. This TCR derives from a man aged 18 to 29 in good health. The CDR3 loop is CASSEYTYEQYF. The CDR3 nucleotides are TGTGCCAGCAGTGAATACACCTACGAGCAGTACTTC.